This entry concerns a single T cell receptor beta chain. The target antigen is unknown. The survey-level immunoSEQ assay was used. Sequencing was performed with immunoSEQ multiplex PCR; in TCRdb, only in-frame clones are kept and a portion is missing. The sample shows nearly 20,000 clones, approximately 84% of them seen only once. This entry is derived from a study of STAT5B mutations in CD4+ large granular lymphocyte leukemia. Study conclusions and caveats: TRBV06-family usage was enriched in top patient clones (8/27) versus controls (2/35). Without putative leukemic clones, patient CD4-sorted repertoires remained more clonal than healthy CD4+ repertoires.

Controls came from buffy coats of healthy blood donors. The CDR3 is 16 residues long. The junction had 11 bases not matched to a gene; V was cut back by 5 bases and J by 3 bases. Germline lookup yields CDR1 SGHAT and CDR2 FQNNGV. The TCR originated in a human donor in good health. Sequenced material: CD4+ T cells from blood buffy coats. This chain joins TRBV11-2 and TRBJ1-2; 8 nucleotides line up with TRBD1. The CDR3 loop is CASSHVPMTGDYGYTF. CDR3 bases: TGTGCCAGCAGCCACGTGCCAATGACAGGGGACTATGGCTACACCTTC.